These T cell receptor beta chains were read from a single sample in a study of blood T cell repertoires in COVID-19. Data came from immunoSEQ multiplex PCR; TCRdb stores just in-frame clones and leaves some out. The sample carries about 400,000 clones, 88% recorded once. The sequenced sample consisted of PBMCs or T cells enriched from blood (not recorded which). All receptors come from a woman in her 40s with acute COVID-19. Both conserved end residues are part of each CDR3. D genes are given only for firm matches. Rows give clone size only sometimes, using once, few, many, or a class for an expanded clone.

TRBJ1-4,.,.,TRBV30,CAWSAGSGDEKLFF,TGTGCCTGGAGTGCGGGATCTGGGGATGAAAAACTGTTTTTT
TRBJ1-6,.,.,TRBV21-1,CASSKGTGNSPLHF,TGTGCCAGCAGCAAAGGGACAGGTAATTCACCCCTCCACTTT
TRBJ2-1,.,once,TRBV9,CASSLGQSSYNEQFF,TGTGCCAGCAGCCTGGGACAAAGCTCCTACAATGAGCAGTTCTTC
TRBJ1-1,TRBD1,.,TRBV3-1/TRBV3-2,CASSQGDRTEAFF,TGTGCCAGCAGCCAAGGGGACAGGACTGAAGCTTTCTTT
TRBJ1-2,.,.,TRBV19,CATAGREGGYTF,TGTGCCACCGCGGGGAGGGAGGGTGGCTACACCTTC
TRBJ2-1,TRBD2,.,TRBV10-3,CAISAGLAGYNEQFF,TGTGCCATCAGCGCGGGACTAGCGGGGTACAATGAGCAGTTCTTC
TRBJ2-2,.,.,TRBV27,CASSLAQTGPSLAGELFF,TGTGCCAGCAGTTTAGCACAAACCGGACCTAGCTTGGCCGGGGAGCTGTTTTTT
TRBJ1-2,.,.,TRBV10-3,CAISEGGSSGYTF,TGTGCCATCAGTGAAGGGGGATCGTCGGGCTACACCTTC
TRBJ1-4,TRBD1,.,TRBV4-2,CASSQEVTGGYEKLFF,TGTGCCAGCAGCCAAGAGGTGACAGGGGGTTATGAAAAACTGTTTTTT
TRBJ1-2,TRBD1,.,TRBV6-2/TRBV6-3,CASSFQGDYGYTF,TGTGCCAGCAGCTTCCAGGGGGACTATGGCTACACCTTC
TRBJ2-2,TRBD1,.,TRBV25-1,CASTGDRGMSGELFF,TGTGCCAGCACTGGGGACAGGGGCATGTCCGGGGAGCTGTTTTTT
TRBJ1-4,TRBD1,.,TRBV19,CASSATGGAGEKLFF,TGTGCCAGTAGTGCGACAGGGGGCGCGGGTGAAAAACTGTTTTTT
TRBJ1-1,.,.,TRBV5-1,CASSFGDYTEAFF,TGCGCCAGCAGCTTCGGGGATTACACTGAAGCTTTCTTT
TRBJ1-5,TRBD1,few,TRBV19,CASSGQGGQPQHF,TGTGCCAGTAGCGGACAGGGGGGTCAGCCCCAGCATTTT
TRBJ1-6,.,.,TRBV7-9,CASRHTQSSYNSPLHF,TGTGCCAGCAGACACACACAGAGCTCCTATAATTCACCCCTCCACTTT
TRBJ1-3,.,.,TRBV5-4,CASSLPGNSGNTIYF,TGTGCCAGCAGCTTGCCAGGGAACTCTGGAAACACCATATATTTT
TRBJ1-5,.,.,TRBV19,CASNPVSNQPQHF,TGTGCCAGTAACCCAGTGAGCAATCAGCCCCAGCATTTT
TRBJ2-2,TRBD1,.,TRBV6-5,CASRRQGNTGELFF,TGTGCCAGCAGAAGACAGGGGAACACCGGGGAGCTGTTTTTT
TRBJ2-7,.,.,TRBV7-9,CASSPPERVDEQYF,TGTGCCAGCAGCCCGCCCGAGAGGGTGGACGAGCAGTACTTC
TRBJ1-1,TRBD1,.,TRBV2,CASSAARGRTEAFF,TGTGCCAGCAGTGCTGCCAGGGGGAGGACTGAAGCTTTCTTT
TRBJ2-1,.,once,TRBV11-2,CASSLDGGSYNEQFF,TGTGCCAGCAGCTTAGACGGGGGCTCCTACAATGAGCAGTTCTTC
TRBJ1-5,.,.,TRBV21-1,CASSTSPGQTTNQPQHF,TGTGCCAGCAGCACAAGCCCGGGACAGACAACAAATCAGCCCCAGCATTTT
TRBJ2-2,.,.,TRBV19,CASSKSALGGPPGELFF,TGTGCCAGTAGTAAGTCCGCACTTGGCGGCCCTCCCGGGGAGCTGTTTTTT
TRBJ1-5,.,.,TRBV19,CASKGTWKGGPQHF,TGTGCCAGTAAAGGGACCTGGAAAGGGGGGCCCCAGCATTTT
TRBJ2-1,.,.,TRBV18,CASSRNNEQFF,TGTGCCAGCTCGAGGAACAATGAGCAGTTCTTC
TRBJ1-5,TRBD1,.,TRBV30,CAWSRTGGDQPQHF,TGTGCCTGGAGTCGGACAGGGGGGGATCAGCCCCAGCATTTT
TRBJ2-3,.,.,TRBV5-1,CASGLGGTDTQYF,TGCGCCAGCGGGCTAGGGGGCACAGATACGCAGTATTTT
TRBJ2-1,TRBD1,.,TRBV6-2/TRBV6-3,CASSRTGAYNEQFF,TGTGCCAGCAGTCGGACAGGGGCCTACAATGAGCAGTTCTTC
TRBJ2-5,TRBD2,.,TRBV2,CASSLGLAGTQETQYF,TGTGCCAGCAGCTTGGGACTAGCGGGTACCCAAGAGACCCAGTACTTC
TRBJ1-5,.,.,TRBV6-5,CASHGQLSQPQHF,TGTGCCAGCCATGGACAGCTGAGTCAGCCCCAGCATTTT
TRBJ1-1,.,once,TRBV21-1,CASSGTGRTEAFF,TGTGCCAGCAGCGGGACAGGGAGGACTGAAGCTTTCTTT
TRBJ1-5,TRBD1,.,TRBV30,CAWSPLGQGPNQPQHF,TGTGCCTGGAGCCCGCTCGGACAGGGACCCAATCAGCCCCAGCATTTT
TRBJ1-2,TRBD1,.,TRBV27,CASSQGDYYGYTF,TGTGCCAGTTCCCAGGGGGACTACTATGGCTACACCTTC
TRBJ2-1,.,.,TRBV3-1/TRBV3-2,CASSLAGGSYNEQFF,TGTGCCAGCAGCCTCGCCGGAGGCTCCTACAATGAGCAGTTCTTC
TRBJ2-7,TRBD1,.,TRBV9,CASSGGQGRSYEQYF,TGTGCCAGCAGCGGAGGACAGGGGCGATCCTACGAGCAGTACTTC
TRBJ1-6,.,.,TRBV7-2,CASRGQAGTYNSPLHF,TGTGCCAGCAGAGGGCAGGCCGGGACCTATAATTCACCCCTCCACTTT
TRBJ2-3,.,.,TRBV5-1,CASSTTSIGTDTQYF,TGCGCCAGCAGCACGACTAGTATAGGCACAGATACGCAGTATTTT
TRBJ2-1,.,.,TRBV6-5,CASVAVIEQFF,TGTGCCAGCGTGGCAGTCATTGAGCAGTTCTTC
TRBJ2-1,TRBD2,.,TRBV5-1,CASSSGTSGGIDEQFF,TGCGCCAGCAGCTCAGGGACTAGCGGGGGGATAGATGAGCAGTTCTTC
TRBJ2-7,TRBD2,.,TRBV9,CASSVASGGLYEQYF,TGTGCCAGCAGCGTAGCTAGCGGGGGGCTCTACGAGCAGTACTTC
TRBJ1-2,TRBD1,.,TRBV7-8,CASSLGQGALFDGYTF,TGTGCCAGCAGCTTAGGACAGGGGGCGCTTTTTGATGGCTACACCTTC
TRBJ1-2,.,.,TRBV25-1,CASSEFLGDGYTF,TGTGCCAGCAGTGAATTTCTAGGCGATGGCTACACCTTC
TRBJ1-2,TRBD1,.,TRBV3-1/TRBV3-2,CASSQDQRTGSGGYTF,TGTGCCAGCAGCCAAGATCAAAGGACAGGGAGTGGTGGCTACACCTTC
TRBJ1-5,.,.,TRBV27,CASYDSGGPQHF,TGTGCCAGCTACGACTCCGGCGGGCCCCAGCATTTT
TRBJ1-4,TRBD1,.,TRBV19,CASSIRQGWKLFF,TGTGCCAGTAGCATAAGACAGGGCTGGAAACTGTTTTTT
TRBJ2-1,TRBD2,.,TRBV2,CASSVLTSGSSYNEQFF,TGTGCCAGCAGTGTGTTGACTAGCGGGAGCTCCTACAATGAGCAGTTCTTC
TRBJ2-7,TRBD1,.,TRBV9,CASSDPGQGTYEQYF,TGTGCCAGCAGCGACCCGGGACAGGGTACCTACGAGCAGTACTTC
TRBJ1-1,.,.,TRBV12-3/TRBV12-4,CASRTSNTEAFF,TGTGCCAGCAGGACTTCGAACACTGAAGCTTTCTTT
TRBJ1-1,.,.,TRBV5-1,CASSSTGRTEAFF,TGCGCCAGCAGCTCGACAGGACGAACTGAAGCTTTCTTT
TRBJ2-3,TRBD2,.,TRBV2,CASSEVLAGSGSQYF,TGTGCCAGCAGTGAGGTACTAGCGGGGTCGGGTTCGCAGTATTTT
TRBJ1-1,.,.,TRBV18,CASSRNRETEAFF,TGTGCCAGCTCCCGGAACAGGGAAACTGAAGCTTTCTTT
TRBJ2-1,TRBD1,.,TRBV5-4,CASSKAPTGDYNEQFF,TGTGCCAGCAGCAAGGCCCCGACAGGGGATTACAATGAGCAGTTCTTC
TRBJ2-1,TRBD2,.,TRBV9,CASSEGAGGFGNEQFF,TGTGCCAGCAGCGAGGGAGCGGGGGGTTTTGGGAATGAGCAGTTCTTC
TRBJ1-6,TRBD1,.,TRBV6-5,CASSRRDRDSSPLHF,TGTGCCAGCAGTCGCCGGGACAGGGACAGTTCACCCCTCCACTTT
TRBJ2-1,.,.,TRBV27,CASSLRINRDDEQFF,TGTGCCAGCAGTTTACGAATTAACAGGGACGATGAGCAGTTCTTC
TRBJ2-5,TRBD1,.,TRBV5-1,CASPKYTSTGLETQYF,TGCGCCAGCCCTAAATACACCTCGACAGGGTTGGAGACCCAGTACTTC
TRBJ2-1,.,.,TRBV5-1,CASSLDPELYNEQFF,TGCGCCAGCAGCTTGGACCCAGAACTATACAATGAGCAGTTCTTC
TRBJ2-2,TRBD1,once,TRBV14,CASSQQGQGYGGELFF,TGTGCCAGCAGCCAACAAGGACAGGGGTATGGCGGGGAGCTGTTTTTT